The rows below give T cell receptor beta chains drawn from one sample of a study of CD8+ T cells in alopecia areata. Only in-frame clones appear in the TCRdb table, and some are missing; sequencing was by immunoSEQ multiplex PCR. The data contain hundreds of thousands of clones, 57% of them seen just once; the ten biggest clones take up roughly 0.47%. Specimen: CD4+ T cells sorted from blood, collected at week 0. Receptor source: a human donor with alopecia areata. Each CDR3 is given with its conserved first and last residue. D genes are given only for firm matches. Only some rows state a clone size, as once, few, many or a class for expanded clones.

d_call	clone_size	v_call	j_call	cdr3_nt	cdr3_aa
NA	NA	TRBV4-2	TRBJ2-3	TGTGCCAGCAGCCAAGAGGAGGGCACAGATACGCAGTATTTT	CASSQEEGTDTQYF
TRBD1	NA	TRBV30	TRBJ2-5	TGTGCCTGGAATTTTGGGACAGTCGAAGAGACCCAGTACTTC	CAWNFGTVEETQYF
TRBD2	once	TRBV30	TRBJ2-1	TGTGCCGGTAGCGGGAGGGCCCCGGGGAATGAGCAGTTCTTC	CAGSGRAPGNEQFF
NA	NA	TRBV30	TRBJ1-1	TGTGCCTGGAGTGTAAGGGACCAGGCTTTCTTT	CAWSVRDQAFF
TRBD1	NA	TRBV7-9	TRBJ1-5	TGTGCCAGCACCCCCCTCCAGGGGGCAACGGCCAATCAGCCCCAGCATTTT	CASTPLQGATANQPQHF
NA	NA	TRBV2	TRBJ1-4	TGTGCCAGCAGCCCCCGTCGGGGACGTGAAAAACTGTTTTTT	CASSPRRGREKLFF
TRBD2	few	TRBV12-5	TRBJ2-4	TGTGCTAGTGGTTCAGCGGGAGGGGCCAAAAACATTCAGTACTTC	CASGSAGGAKNIQYF
NA	NA	TRBV5-6	TRBJ1-1	TGTGCCAGCAGCTTGGTCTGGCCGGAAGAAGCTTTCTTT	CASSLVWPEEAFF
TRBD2	few	TRBV11-2	TRBJ2-1	TGTGCCAGCAGCTTCACTAGCGGGGGGGCCAATGAGCAGTTCTTC	CASSFTSGGANEQFF
NA	NA	TRBV6-5	TRBJ2-1	TGTGCCAGCAGTTACGTGGGCCGCGATGAGCAGTTCTTC	CASSYVGRDEQFF
NA	NA	TRBV30	TRBJ1-1	TGTGCCTGGGCGGACTGGAACACTGAAGCTTTCTTT	CAWADWNTEAFF
NA	once	TRBV18	TRBJ1-1	TGTGCCAGCTCACCAAGACAGGCCGTGAACACTGAAGCTTTCTTT	CASSPRQAVNTEAFF
NA	NA	TRBV7-8	TRBJ1-2	TGTGCCAGCAGCCTGGGACGTTTAATCTATGGCTACACCTTC	CASSLGRLIYGYTF
NA	few	TRBV6-5	TRBJ2-2	TGTGCCAGCCGACGAACGAACACCGGGGAGCTGTTTTTT	CASRRTNTGELFF
NA	NA	TRBV29-1	TRBJ1-1	TGCAGCGTTGTTTACTCAGGCATGAACACTGAAGCTTTCTTT	CSVVYSGMNTEAFF
TRBD2	NA	TRBV11-2	TRBJ2-5	TGTGCCAGCAGTCTTCTAGCGGGACGGGAGACCCAGTACTTC	CASSLLAGRETQYF
NA	once	TRBV27	TRBJ2-6	TGTGCCAGCAGCACAACCGGGTCTGGGGCCAACGTCCTGACTTTC	CASSTTGSGANVLTF
NA	NA	TRBV19	TRBJ2-1	TGTGCCAGTAGTAGGCTAATCTACAATGAGCAGTTCTTC	CASSRLIYNEQFF
NA	NA	TRBV7-9	TRBJ1-1	TGTGCCAGCAGCTCCCGGGGAGAAATGAACACTGAAGCTTTCTTT	CASSSRGEMNTEAFF
NA	few	TRBV30	TRBJ1-2	TGTGCCTGGAGCTTACCTTGGGGCGGAGGCGGCTACACCTTC	CAWSLPWGGGGYTF
TRBD1	NA	TRBV2	TRBJ1-4	TGTGCCAGCACCCGGGACAGGGGAACTAATGAAAAACTGTTTTTT	CASTRDRGTNEKLFF
NA	once	TRBV14	TRBJ2-1	TGTGCCAGCAGCCACGAATCACTAGGCAATGAGCAGTTCTTC	CASSHESLGNEQFF
TRBD1	once	TRBV5-1	TRBJ2-1	TGCGCCAGCAGTCTTAACGGGGACAGCTCCTACAATGAGCAGTTCTTC	CASSLNGDSSYNEQFF
NA	NA	TRBV5-1	TRBJ1-2	TGCGCCAGCAGCTTGGCGGGGATTGGAGGCTACACCTTC	CASSLAGIGGYTF
TRBD1	NA	TRBV10-3	TRBJ2-7	TGTGCCATCAGTGAGGGGCTCGGGACAGGGTCCTACGAGCAGTACTTC	CAISEGLGTGSYEQYF
NA	few	TRBV6-1	TRBJ1-6	TGTGCCAGCAATACTTATAATTCACCCCTCCACTTT	CASNTYNSPLHF
NA	once	TRBV14	TRBJ2-1	TGTGCCAGCGGACTTCAGTCCTACAATGAGCAGTTCTTC	CASGLQSYNEQFF
NA	NA	TRBV4-1	TRBJ1-5	TGCGCCAGCAGCCAAGAGGGGTGGGTGGGCAATCAGCCCCAGCATTTT	CASSQEGWVGNQPQHF
NA	NA	TRBV29-1	TRBJ2-7	TGCAGCCACGACGGGGACGACGAGCAGTACTTC	CSHDGDDEQYF
NA	NA	TRBV29-1	TRBJ2-5	TGCAGCGTTGAAGCGACTGGGGAGACCCAGTACTTC	CSVEATGETQYF
TRBD2	NA	TRBV27	TRBJ2-1	TGTGCCAGCAGTCGATCGGGACTAGCGGGAGTCAATGAGCAGTTCTTC	CASSRSGLAGVNEQFF
TRBD1	NA	TRBV4-1	TRBJ1-1	TGCGCCAGCAGCCAGCCACAGGGGCGAGGTGAAAGGGGCACTGAAGCTTTCTTT	CASSQPQGRGERGTEAFF
NA	NA	TRBV9	TRBJ1-6	TGTGCCAGCAGCGTAGCTTCGGACACCAATTCACCCCTCCACTTT	CASSVASDTNSPLHF
NA	NA	TRBV30	TRBJ2-1	TGTGCCTGGAGTCAAGACTACAATGAGCAGTTCTTC	CAWSQDYNEQFF
NA	NA	TRBV2	TRBJ2-1	TGTGCCAGCATCTCTTTACAGGGCTCCTACAATGAGCAGTTCTTC	CASISLQGSYNEQFF
TRBD1	NA	TRBV5-6	TRBJ2-7	TGTGCCAGCAGCCTGATGGACAGGAGCTCCTACGAGCAGTACTTC	CASSLMDRSSYEQYF
TRBD1	NA	TRBV5-1	TRBJ1-1	TGCGCCAGCAGCTTGGGGACAGGTGGCACTGAAGCTTTCTTT	CASSLGTGGTEAFF
TRBD2	NA	TRBV14	TRBJ2-1	TGTGCCAGCAGCAGGGGACTAGCGGGAGTGATCGAGCAGTTCTTC	CASSRGLAGVIEQFF
NA	NA	TRBV13	TRBJ1-4	TGTGCCAGCAGCTCCGGGTTTGAAAAACTGTTTTTT	CASSSGFEKLFF
NA	NA	TRBV25-1	TRBJ2-7	TGTGCCAGCAGTGCCAACAGGGCACCCACCTACGAGCAGTACTTC	CASSANRAPTYEQYF
TRBD1	medium-sized	TRBV5-1	TRBJ2-1	TGCGCCAGCAGCTTGGTGGGACAGTCAGTCCAGTTCTTC	CASSLVGQSVQFF
NA	NA	TRBV7-3	TRBJ1-1	TGTGCCAGCAGCTTAAGATCCCAGGGCGGTGAAGCTTTCTTT	CASSLRSQGGEAFF
TRBD1	NA	TRBV18	TRBJ2-5	TGTGCCAGCTCACCACCAGAAAGACAGGGGAAGACCCAGTACTTC	CASSPPERQGKTQYF
TRBD1	NA	TRBV15	TRBJ2-7	TGTGCCACCAGCAGAGGAGGACAGGGGCCCTACGAGCAGTACTTC	CATSRGGQGPYEQYF
NA	few	TRBV7-3	TRBJ2-1	TGTGCCAGCAGCCCTAGAGGGGGGACCAACAATGAGCAGTTCTTC	CASSPRGGTNNEQFF
NA	NA	TRBV7-2	TRBJ1-5	TGTGCCAGCGCACCCGCCGGGGGTATTATTAGCAATCAGCCCCAGCATTTT	CASAPAGGIISNQPQHF
NA	NA	TRBV5-4	TRBJ2-7	TGTGCCAGCAGCCCCCGGGACAACGAGCAGTACTTC	CASSPRDNEQYF
NA	NA	TRBV4-1	TRBJ1-1	TGCGCCAGCAGCCAAGGCCGAGCACGGGGCAAGAACACTGAAGCTTTCTTT	CASSQGRARGKNTEAFF
NA	NA	TRBV4-1	TRBJ2-5	TGCGCCAGCAGCCAAATTACAGGGACACAGACCCAGTACTTC	CASSQITGTQTQYF
NA	NA	TRBV19	TRBJ1-2	TGTGCCAGTAGTATCCGAGGTGTCGGGTATGGCTACACCTTC	CASSIRGVGYGYTF
NA	NA	TRBV6-4	TRBJ2-7	TGTGCCAGCAGTGAAGGCCCGGGGGGCCGGTACGAGCAGTACTTC	CASSEGPGGRYEQYF
TRBD1	few	TRBV5-6	TRBJ2-4	TGTGCCAGCAGCTTGCTAGGACAGGGCCGAAACATTCAGTACTTC	CASSLLGQGRNIQYF
NA	NA	TRBV6-1	TRBJ1-5	TGTGCCACCTATGTTGGACAGTTTCAGCCCCAGCATTTT	CATYVGQFQPQHF
NA	NA	TRBV9	TRBJ1-3	TGTGCCAGCAGCGTAGGGGACTCTGGAAACACCATATATTTT	CASSVGDSGNTIYF
NA	NA	TRBV9	TRBJ1-2	TGTGCCAGCAAAGGGAGCTCTAACTATGGCTACACCTTC	CASKGSSNYGYTF
NA	NA	TRBV9	TRBJ2-1	TGTGCCAGCAGCGTAAGTCTGGGACCCCTCACGATCGGGCAGTTCTTC	CASSVSLGPLTIGQFF
TRBD1	once	TRBV7-2	TRBJ1-2	TGTGCCAGCAGCTTAGGACCCGACAGGGTAAACACCTTC	CASSLGPDRVNTF
TRBD2	NA	TRBV4-1	TRBJ2-4	TGCGCCAGCAGCCAACGACTAGCGGACGTAGCCAAAAACATTCAGTACTTC	CASSQRLADVAKNIQYF